This entry describes one T cell receptor (beta chain). The antigen remains undetermined. PCR was performed a second time for about 7 to 11 cycles using a sample-barcoded 5' primer and a J-beta primer mix. TCRdb re-derived calls from the 5' RACE reads in MiXCR, one entry per CDR3 protein. The table has about 730,000 distinct CDR3 sequences, around 40% seen once. The sample comes from a study of blood T cells in healthy people across ages. Study-wide findings and caveats: The unknown donor CMV status may have confounded expanded clonotype changes.

Germline V gene sequence: CDR1 SGHRS, CDR2 YFSETQ. This CDR3 is built from 14 residues. Trimming stripped 0 bases from V and 7 bases from J, with 14 bases between. This clonotype originated in a woman aged 55-69 years in good health. The gene calls are TRBV5-1 and TRBJ2-7; tentative D call: TRBD1 (5 bases). Sequenced: blood. The CDR3 DNA follows: TGCGCCAGCAGCTTGGCACCAGGGAACAATGAGCAGTACTTC. Translated: CASSLAPGNNEQYF. Filled out from reference TRBV5-1 and TRBJ2-7, the complete variable domain reads KAGVTQTPRYLIKTRGQQVTLSCSPISGHRSVSWYQQTPGQGLQFLFEYFSETQRNKGNFPGRFSGRQFSNSRSEMNVSTLELGDSALYLCASSLAPGNNEQYFGPGTRLTVT.